The next 24 T cell receptor beta chains were all read from a single sample in a study of cytomegalovirus exposure and HLA in healthy donors (dated by TCRdb to about 2017). Library construction relied on the immunoSEQ multiplex PCR assay. A mixture of 60 forward primers for TCR Vbeta segments and 13 reverse primers for TCR Jbeta segments was used in the multiplex PCR. TCRdb holds this immuneACCESS table with in-frame rearrangements only. Some clones are missing; in checked studies, unresolved V genes explain under half, and the rest has no known cause. This sample comprises roughly 170,000 clones, around 80% of them detected only once. The ten largest clones represent roughly 2% of the sample. Sample: PBMCs. The receptor set was obtained from a woman in her twenties or thirties in good health and CMV-seronegative.

The chain combines TRBV7-9 with TRBJ2-2; TRBD1 is a possible D gene (6 bases). Germline-derived CDR1 and CDR2 are SEHNR and FQNEAQ (reference sequence). With 5 bases removed from V and 1 base from J, the gap between germline ends came to 11 bases. The length of the CDR3 is 15 residues. For the CDR3, the DNA is TGTGCCAGCAGCCAGTCAGGGGAGAACACCGGGGAGCTGTTTTTT. Translating it yields CASSQSGENTGELFF.

The chain employs TRBV4-3 and TRBJ2-7; D not certain. The CDR3 is 15 amino acids. The ends were cut back, 0 bases at V and 1 base at J, with 10 bases in the middle. Germline V gene data show CDR1 as LGHNA and CDR2 as YSLEER. This CDR3 reads CASSQDLTVSYEQYF. CDR3 DNA sequence: TGCGCCAGCAGCCAAGATCTAACGGTGTCCTACGAGCAGTACTTC.

CDR3 protein: CASSQVRGTGELFF. The CDR3 DNA is TGTGCCAGCAGCCAAGTCCGGGGTACCGGGGAGCTGTTTTTT. The rearrangement links TRBV14 to TRBJ2-2, with D perhaps TRBD2 (5 bases). The CDR3 consists of 14 residues. Germline CDR1 reads SGHDN; CDR2 reads FVKESK. Trimming removed 1 base at V and 5 bases at J, with 8 bases between.

The CDR3 sequence: CASSGQTSGGTYEQYF. As DNA, the CDR3 is TGTGCCAGCAGTGGACAGACTAGCGGGGGTACCTACGAGCAGTACTTC. This chain joins TRBV27 and TRBJ2-7; 12 bases line up with TRBD2. V shed 5 bases and J 2 bases; nucleotides not matched to a gene: 7. Germline values: CDR1 MNHEY, CDR2 SMNVEV (reference sequence). The CDR3 runs to 16 residues.

This clone occurred a few times. Here the CDR3 reads CASSDAASSGVQYF. The CDR3 DNA is TGTGCCAGCAGTGACGCCGCGAGCAGCGGGGTGCAGTATTTT. The chain joins TRBV6-4 to TRBJ2-3, with 7 bases aligning to TRBD2. Germline V gives CDR1 MRHNA, CDR2 SNTAGT. This CDR3 is 14 amino acids long. Losses at the gene ends were 2 bases for V and 11 bases for J; bases not matched to a gene: 10.

This sequence joins TRBV4-3 and TRBJ2-2, with D possibly matching TRBD2 (6 bases). The germline V gene encodes CDR1 LGHNA and CDR2 YSLEER. V was clipped by 0 bases and J by 3 bases, with 8 bases between them. CDR3 length: 15 amino acids. The CDR3 coding sequence is TGCGCCAGCAGCCAAGACCCGGGAGACACCGGGGAGCTGTTTTTT. It encodes CASSQDPGDTGELFF.

V gene TRBV27 combines with J gene TRBJ2-7; 10 bases fit TRBD2. CDR1 is MNHEY, CDR2 SMNVEV, per germline (reference sequence). V lost 5 bases, J lost 1 base, and 5 bases stayed unmatched. The CDR3 has 15 amino acids. The DNA of the CDR3 is TGTGCCAGCAGTCAGAGGACTAGCGGATCCTACGAGCAGTACTTC. Its translation is CASSQRTSGSYEQYF.

V usage is TRBV5-4 and J usage is TRBJ2-2; TRBD1 matches 9 bases. The CDR3 is 18 residues long. Unmatched junction bases numbered 16, after V lost 5 bases and J lost 5 bases. CDR1 is SGHNT and CDR2 is YYREEE in the germline V gene (reference sequence). For the CDR3, the DNA is TGTGCCAGCAGGCGAACAGGGGGCAGGTCTCTGGGGACCGGGGAGCTGTTTTTT. It specifies CASRRTGGRSLGTGELFF.

This chain joins TRBV4-3 and TRBJ1-1; D gene unclear. V was pared by 1 base and J by 1 base, with 13 bases between. Germline V gene data show CDR1 as LGHNA and CDR2 as YSLEER. The CDR3 consists of 16 residues. Written as DNA, the CDR3 is TGCGCCAGCAGCCAAGCCTCGGGTCTACAGAACACTGAAGCTTTCTTT. Its translation is CASSQASGLQNTEAFF.

This chain uses TRBV5-4 with TRBJ2-1; TRBD2 matches at 14 bases. In germline, CDR1 is SGHNT, CDR2 YYREEE (reference sequence). This CDR3 is 15 amino acids long. With V trimmed by 2 bases and J by 8 bases, 3 bases remained unmatched. The DNA for the CDR3 is TGTGCCAGCAGCTTCGGGACTAGCGGGGGAGATGAGCAGTTCTTC. Protein product: CASSFGTSGGDEQFF.

V and J are TRBV7-2 and TRBJ1-5; D is ambiguous. The CDR3 runs 15 residues. CDR1 and CDR2 (germline): SGHTA, FQGNSA. Trimming left V 1 base short and J 1 base short, with 8 bases between. CDR3 sequence: CASSLDLGSNQPQHF. In DNA, the CDR3 is TGTGCCAGCAGCTTAGATCTCGGGAGCAATCAGCCCCAGCATTTT.

The chain uses TRBV27 and TRBJ2-1; 8 bases agree with TRBD1. The CDR3 is 21 residues long. The germline V gene has CDR1 MNHEY and CDR2 SMNVEV (reference sequence). V was pared by 6 bases and J by 0 bases, with 22 bases of the junction left unmatched. The CDR3 loop reads CASRGALSGTGKAFSYNEQFF. As DNA, the CDR3 is TGTGCCAGCAGAGGAGCCCTCTCCGGGACAGGTAAAGCATTCTCCTACAATGAGCAGTTCTTC.

V is TRBV27 and J is TRBJ2-7; a weak D match, TRBD2 (6 bases). The CDR3 is 18 amino acids. Trimming left V 4 bases short and J 2 bases short, with 24 bases between. The germline gives CDR1 MNHEY, CDR2 SMNVEV (reference sequence). The chain's CDR3 is CASSSYTSSVRETYEQYF. CDR3 DNA sequence: TGTGCCAGCAGTTCATATACTTCTAGCGTAAGAGAAACCTACGAGCAGTACTTC.

The genes are TRBV28 and TRBJ2-3; 13 bases fit TRBD2. There are 17 residues in the CDR3. The V segment lost 5 bases and the J segment 5 bases; nucleotides outside the gene matches: 10. In germline, CDR1 is MDHEN, CDR2 SYDVKM. In nucleotides, the CDR3 is TGTGCCAGCAGTCCTCGGAGGACTAGCGGGAGATTAGATACGCAGTATTTT. Its translation: CASSPRRTSGRLDTQYF.

The chain has TRBV7-9 and TRBJ1-1; 10 positions agree with TRBD1. This CDR3 is 14 amino acids long. Germline V gene sequence: CDR1 SEHNR, CDR2 FQNEAQ (reference sequence). The J segment lost 10 bases and the V segment lost 0 bases, leaving 5 bases of the junction unmatched. The CDR3 DNA reads TGTGCCAGCAGCTTAGCGAAGGGACAGGGGAGAGCTTTCTTT. Its protein product is CASSLAKGQGRAFF.

The chain has TRBV7-2 and TRBJ1-5, with TRBD1 matching 7 bases. V lost 5 bases and J lost 1; bases outside the gene matches: 8. Germline CDR1 SGHTA, CDR2 FQGNSA. There are 16 residues in the CDR3. The CDR3 region is CASSPPPQGSNQPQHF. The CDR3 nucleotides read TGTGCCAGCAGCCCCCCACCACAGGGGAGCAATCAGCCCCAGCATTTT.

The CDR3 spells CASSSLDRNYEQYF. The DNA for the CDR3 is TGTGCCAGCAGCTCCCTGGACAGAAACTACGAGCAGTACTTC. The chain carries TRBV7-9 and TRBJ2-7; TRBD1 might be the D (6 bases). This CDR3 region has 14 residues. CDR1 SEHNR and CDR2 FQNEAQ come from the germline V gene (reference sequence). The V and J ends lost 4 bases and 3 bases respectively, with 13 bases between them. Variable domain in full (rest from reference TRBV7-9 and TRBJ2-7): DTGVSQNPRHKITKRGQNVTFRCDPISEHNRLYWYRQTLGQGPEFLTYFQNEAQLEKSRLLSDRFSAERPKGSFSTLEIQRTEQGDSAMYLCASSSLDRNYEQYFGPGTRLTVT.

The chain is built from TRBV2 and TRBJ1-4, with TRBD1 as a possible D gene (5 bases). The CDR3 extends over 13 amino acids. CDR1 is SNHLY, CDR2 FYNNEI, per germline. The V gene lost 4 bases and the J gene lost 2 bases, with 5 bases spanning the gap. The CDR3, as DNA: TGTGCCAGCAGTGGACAGACTAATGAAAAACTGTTTTTT. It yields the protein CASSGQTNEKLFF.

The J gene is TRBJ2-7, the V gene TRBV9; 7 positions match TRBD2. The CDR3 has 13 amino acids. The V gene end was trimmed by 4 bases and the J gene end by 2 bases; junction bases not matched to a gene: 3. The germline V gene encodes CDR1 SGDLS and CDR2 YYNGEE. The CDR3 DNA reads TGTGCCAGCAGCCCGGGACTACCCTACGAGCAGTACTTC. Protein: CASSPGLPYEQYF.

The chain carries TRBV5-4 and TRBJ2-7, with 11 positions matching TRBD1. Germline trimming cut 4 bases from V and 5 bases from J; bases unmatched to any gene: 14. The germline V gene has CDR1 SGHNT and CDR2 YYREEE (reference sequence). The CDR3 has 17 residues. In DNA form, the CDR3 reads TGTGCCAGCAGCCTGGGACAGGACAGGGGGCGAAGGAACGAGCAGTACTTC. It codes for CASSLGQDRGRRNEQYF.

The J gene is TRBJ1-2, the V gene TRBV7-8, with D hard to call. V was pared by 1 base and J by 1 base, with 4 bases between. This CDR3 is 13 amino acids long. Per the germline V gene, CDR1 is SGHVS and CDR2 is FQNEAQ. The CDR3 sequence is CASSLELNYGYTF. CDR3 DNA: TGTGCCAGCAGCTTAGAACTTAACTATGGCTACACCTTC.

By share, this clone ranks as medium-sized. The rearrangement joins TRBV28 to TRBJ1-4; 7 nucleotides align to TRBD1. V shed 6 bases and J 5 bases; nucleotides not matched to a gene: 15. The CDR3 covers 17 residues. From germline, CDR1 is MDHEN and CDR2 SYDVKM. The chain's CDR3 is CASSLQGVVRLNEKLFF. In DNA form, the CDR3 reads TGTGCCAGCAGCCTCCAGGGGGTCGTCCGTCTGAATGAAAAACTGTTTTTT.

A few counts support this clone. The CDR3 nucleotides are TGCGCCAGCAGCCTTCGACAGGGGACCCTCAACTATTCCTACGAGCAGTACTTC. It translates to CASSLRQGTLNYSYEQYF. The V call is TRBV4-1, the J call TRBJ2-7, with 8 bases matching TRBD1. Per the germline V gene, CDR1 is MGHRA and CDR2 is YSYEKL. CDR3 length: 18 residues. With 4 bases clipped from V and 1 base from J, the junction kept 15 bases outside the gene matches.

For this clone: The junction does not match germline at one end; this may be a read error. The chain is built from TRBV27 and TRBJ2-7, with 9 bases aligning to TRBD1. The CDR3 extends over 14 amino acids. Germline values: CDR1 MNHEY, CDR2 SMNVEV (reference sequence). The CDR3 protein is CAGSPGTGSLTPKF. CDR3 sequence (DNA): TGTGCCGGCAGTCCCGGGACAGGGTCACTTACGCCCAAATTC.